These 11 T cell receptor beta chains came from one sample sequenced in a study of response to subunit inactivated influenza vaccine. TCRdb re-analysed the RT-PCR reads in MiXCR, keeping a single row per CDR3 protein. The data hold a few hundred thousand distinct CDR3 sequences, with approximately 21% observed a single time. Sequenced here: PBMCs from blood, sampled less than 22 months after vaccination. These receptors all stem from a man in his fifties or sixties who received an inactivated influenza vaccine.

This chain uses TRBV7-8 with TRBJ1-5; possibly TRBD1 for D (6 bases). Germline V gene sequence: CDR1 SGHVS, CDR2 FQNEAQ. This CDR3 has 15 amino acids. V lost 2 bases and J 1 base, leaving 9 bases between the germline ends. The CDR3 spells CASSLRDISNQPQHF. In nucleotides, the CDR3 is TGTGCCAGCAGCTTAAGGGACATCAGCAATCAGCCCCAGCATTTT.

The chain joins TRBV5-1 to TRBJ1-6; D possibly corresponds to TRBD1 (5 bases). CDR3 length: 20 amino acids. The V gene lost 0 bases and the J gene lost 0 bases, with 19 bases spanning the gap. The germline CDR1 and CDR2 sequences are SGHRS and YFSETQ. The CDR3 region has the DNA TGCGCCAGCAGCTTGGCCGCGGCAGGGTTTAGGAGCTCCTATAATTCACCCCTCCACTTT. It is translated as CASSLAAAGFRSSYNSPLHF.

The J gene is TRBJ2-7, the V gene TRBV4-3; D perhaps matches TRBD1 (6 bases). Trimming cost V 1 base and J 0 bases, with 10 bases left between them. Looked up from germline, CDR1 is LGHNA and CDR2 is YSLEER. The CDR3 runs 15 residues. CDR3 residues: CASSQARGFSYEQYF. The DNA of the CDR3 is TGCGCCAGCAGCCAAGCCAGGGGATTCTCCTACGAGCAGTACTTC.

V and J are TRBV6-1 and TRBJ2-7; 14 bases are a match to TRBD2. Germline lookup yields CDR1 MNHNS and CDR2 SASEGT. This CDR3 spans 17 amino acids. V lost 6 bases, J lost 1 base, and 8 bases stayed unmatched. CDR3 in DNA: TGTGCCAGCAGAAAAAAGGGACTAGCGGGAGTATCCTACGAGCAGTACTTC. This sequence encodes CASRKKGLAGVSYEQYF.

In its sample, this clonotype was seen a few times. This rearrangement joins TRBV7-2 to TRBJ1-6, with D possibly matching TRBD1 (5 bases). With 1 base removed from V and 1 base from J, the gap between germline ends came to 11 bases. In germline, CDR1 is SGHTA, CDR2 FQGNSA. This CDR3 region has 17 residues. The CDR3: CASSLVKGESYNSPLHF. The CDR3 coding sequence is TGTGCCAGCAGCTTAGTGAAAGGGGAGTCCTATAATTCACCCCTCCACTTT.

The chain combines TRBV7-9 with TRBJ1-5; maybe TRBD1 (6 bases). The CDR3 length is 16 residues. Germline V gene lookup returns CDR1 SEHNR and CDR2 FQNEAQ (reference sequence). Deletions cut 2 bases from V and 1 base from J, with 12 bases between. CDR3 sequence (DNA): TGTGCCAGCAGCTTAACCGGGGGCGGGAGCAATCAGCCCCAGCATTTT. This sequence encodes CASSLTGGGSNQPQHF.

The V gene is TRBV5-1, the J gene TRBJ2-1; 7 bases are shared with TRBD2. The CDR3 is 16 residues long. Germline trimming cut 1 base from V and 9 bases from J; bases unmatched to any gene: 13. CDR1 SGHRS and CDR2 YFSETQ come from the germline V gene. This CDR3 reads CASSLMRETTGSEQFF. CDR3 nucleotides: TGCGCCAGCAGCTTGATGCGGGAGACCACGGGGAGTGAGCAGTTCTTC.

This clonotype has a handful of counts. This chain joins TRBV30 and TRBJ1-5; D perhaps matches TRBD1 (6 bases). Germline V CDR1 and CDR2: GTSNPN, SVGIG (reference sequence). The CDR3 has 14 amino acids. Between the trimmed V and J ends, which lost 3 bases and 11 bases, there was a span of 20 bases. The CDR3: CAWRSGGAEKSQHF. The CDR3 bases are TGTGCCTGGAGGAGTGGGGGCGCTGAGAAGTCCCAGCATTTT.

This clonotype was seen once. The chain recombines TRBV2 with TRBJ1-6; 7 nucleotides line up with TRBD1. The CDR3 length is 13 residues. Germline assignment: CDR1 SNHLY and CDR2 FYNNEI. V was clipped by 7 bases and J by 9 bases; unmatched bases: 6. DNA for the CDR3: TGTGCCAGCATCACAGGGGTTGGTTCACCCCTCCACTTT. Amino acid sequence: CASITGVGSPLHF.

In its sample, this clonotype was seen a few times. The V and J genes are TRBV6-5 and TRBJ2-3; perhaps TRBD1 as D (6 bases). The CDR3 totals 16 residues. Germline CDR1 and CDR2: MNHEY and SVGAGI. Trimming removed 6 bases from V and 2 bases from J, with 18 bases in between. CDR3 nucleotides: TGTGCCAGCAGATTAGTTACCACAGGGAACACAGATACGCAGTATTTT. It codes for CASRLVTTGNTDTQYF.

This clonotype was seen more than once but under ten times. The chain joins TRBV11-2 to TRBJ2-1, with 9 bases aligning to TRBD2. The germline V gene encodes CDR1 SGHAT and CDR2 FQNNGV. V shed 5 bases and J 9 bases; nucleotides not matched to a gene: 11. The CDR3 has 15 amino acids. CDR3 coding DNA: TGTGCCAGCAGCCGCGGTGGGACTAGCAGGGTTGAGCAGTTCTTC. It yields the protein CASSRGGTSRVEQFF. The full variable domain, completed using reference TRBV11-2 and TRBJ2-1, is EAGVAQSPRYKIIEKRQSVAFWCNPISGHATLYWYQQILGQGPKLLIQFQNNGVVDDSQLPKDRFSAERLKGVDSTLKIQPAKLEDSAVYLCASSRGGTSRVEQFFGPGTRLTVL.